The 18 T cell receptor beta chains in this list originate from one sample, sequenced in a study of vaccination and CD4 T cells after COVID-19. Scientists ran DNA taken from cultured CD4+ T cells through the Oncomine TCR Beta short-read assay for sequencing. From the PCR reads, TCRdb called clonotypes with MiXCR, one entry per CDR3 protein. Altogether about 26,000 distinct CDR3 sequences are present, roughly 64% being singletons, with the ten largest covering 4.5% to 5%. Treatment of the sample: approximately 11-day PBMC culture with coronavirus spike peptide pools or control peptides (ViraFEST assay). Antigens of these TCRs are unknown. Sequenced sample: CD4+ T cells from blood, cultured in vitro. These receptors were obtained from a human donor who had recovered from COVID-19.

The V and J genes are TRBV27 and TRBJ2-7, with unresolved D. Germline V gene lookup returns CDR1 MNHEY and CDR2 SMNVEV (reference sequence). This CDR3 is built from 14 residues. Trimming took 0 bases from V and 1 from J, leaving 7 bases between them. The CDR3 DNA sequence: TGTGCCAGCAGTTTATCGGACGGTTCCTACGAGCAGTACTTC. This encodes CASSLSDGSYEQYF.

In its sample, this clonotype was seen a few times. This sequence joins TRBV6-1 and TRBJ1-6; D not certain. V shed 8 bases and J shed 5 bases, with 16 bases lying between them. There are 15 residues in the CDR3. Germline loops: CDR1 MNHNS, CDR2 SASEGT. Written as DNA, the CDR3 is TGTGCCAGCTACGAGGGCCGCACGGATAATTCACCCCTCCACTTT. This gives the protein CASYEGRTDNSPLHF.

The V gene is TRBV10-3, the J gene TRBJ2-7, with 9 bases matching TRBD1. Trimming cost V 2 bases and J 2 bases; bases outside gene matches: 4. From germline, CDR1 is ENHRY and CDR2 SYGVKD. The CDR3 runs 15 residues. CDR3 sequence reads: CAISEPGQGTYEQYF. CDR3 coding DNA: TGTGCCATCAGTGAGCCGGGACAGGGAACCTACGAGCAGTACTTC.

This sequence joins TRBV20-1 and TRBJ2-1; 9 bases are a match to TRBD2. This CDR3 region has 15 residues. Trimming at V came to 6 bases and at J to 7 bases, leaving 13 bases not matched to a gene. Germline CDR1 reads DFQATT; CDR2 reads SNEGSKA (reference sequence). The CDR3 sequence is CSAHPPREGKNEQFF. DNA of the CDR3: TGCAGTGCCCATCCCCCGCGGGAGGGTAAAAATGAGCAGTTCTTC.

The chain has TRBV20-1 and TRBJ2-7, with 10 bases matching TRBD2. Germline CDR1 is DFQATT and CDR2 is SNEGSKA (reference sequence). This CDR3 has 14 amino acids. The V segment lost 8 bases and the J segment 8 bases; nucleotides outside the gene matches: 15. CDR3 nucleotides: TGCAGTAGAAGTAAACCGGGACTAGCGCGCAAGCAGTACTTC. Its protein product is CSRSKPGLARKQYF.

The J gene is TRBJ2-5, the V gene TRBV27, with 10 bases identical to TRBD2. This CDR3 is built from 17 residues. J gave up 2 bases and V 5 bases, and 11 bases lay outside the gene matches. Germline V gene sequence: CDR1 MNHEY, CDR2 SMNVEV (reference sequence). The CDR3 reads CASSPRLAGGPQETQYF. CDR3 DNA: TGTGCCAGCAGTCCTCGACTAGCGGGCGGCCCTCAAGAGACCCAGTACTTC.

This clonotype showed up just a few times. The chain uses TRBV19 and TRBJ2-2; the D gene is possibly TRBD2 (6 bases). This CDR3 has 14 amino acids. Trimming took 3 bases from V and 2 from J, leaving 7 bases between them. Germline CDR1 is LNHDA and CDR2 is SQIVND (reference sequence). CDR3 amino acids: CASSIGGNTGELFF. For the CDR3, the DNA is TGTGCCAGTAGTATCGGGGGTAACACCGGGGAGCTGTTTTTT.

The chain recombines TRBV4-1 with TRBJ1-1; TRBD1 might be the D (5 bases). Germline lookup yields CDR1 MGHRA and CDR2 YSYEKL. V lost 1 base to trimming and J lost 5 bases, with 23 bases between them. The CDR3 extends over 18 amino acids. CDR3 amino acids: CASSQVFSGKRIQTEAFF. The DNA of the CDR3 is TGCGCCAGCAGCCAAGTCTTCTCAGGGAAGAGGATACAAACTGAAGCTTTCTTT.

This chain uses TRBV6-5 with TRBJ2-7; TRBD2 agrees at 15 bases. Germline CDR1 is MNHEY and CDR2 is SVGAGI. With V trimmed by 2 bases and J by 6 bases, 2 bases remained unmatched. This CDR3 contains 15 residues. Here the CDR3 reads CASSYGTSGRREQYF. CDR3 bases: TGTGCCAGCAGTTACGGGACTAGCGGGAGGCGCGAGCAGTACTTC.

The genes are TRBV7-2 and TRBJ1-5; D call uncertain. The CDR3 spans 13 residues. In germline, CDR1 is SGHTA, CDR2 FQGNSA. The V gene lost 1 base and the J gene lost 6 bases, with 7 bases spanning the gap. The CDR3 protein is CASSLGWGQPQHF. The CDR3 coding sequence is TGTGCCAGCAGCTTAGGATGGGGTCAGCCCCAGCATTTT.

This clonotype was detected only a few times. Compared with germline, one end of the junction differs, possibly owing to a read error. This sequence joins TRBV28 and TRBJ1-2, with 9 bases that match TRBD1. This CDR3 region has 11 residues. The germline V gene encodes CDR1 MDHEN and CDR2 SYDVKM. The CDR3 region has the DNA TGCGGTGGACAGGGGAGATATGGCTACACCTTC. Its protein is CGGQGRYGYTF.

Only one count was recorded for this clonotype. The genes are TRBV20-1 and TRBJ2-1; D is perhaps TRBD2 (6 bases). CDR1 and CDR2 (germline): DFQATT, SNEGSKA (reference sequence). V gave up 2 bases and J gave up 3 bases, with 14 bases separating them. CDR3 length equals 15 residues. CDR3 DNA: TGCAGTGCTAGAAATAGCGGCCGACACTACAATGAGCAGTTCTTC. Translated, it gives CSARNSGRHYNEQFF.

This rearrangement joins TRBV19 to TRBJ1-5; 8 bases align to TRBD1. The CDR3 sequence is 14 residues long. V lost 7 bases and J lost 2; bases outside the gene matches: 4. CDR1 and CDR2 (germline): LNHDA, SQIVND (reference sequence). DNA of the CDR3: TGTGCCAGTAATACGGACAGGGGCAATCAGCCCCAGCATTTT. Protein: CASNTDRGNQPQHF.

CDR3 amino acids: CASSLVLGAFF. The CDR3 DNA follows: TGTGCCAGCAGTTTAGTCCTGGGAGCTTTCTTT. The chain uses TRBV12-3 or TRBV12-4 and TRBJ1-1; D gene unclear. V was pared by 1 base and J by 10 bases, with 7 bases between. The CDR3 is 11 amino acids.

In DNA, the CDR3 is TGCAGTGCGGGCGGACACTTGAACACTGAAGCTTTCTTT. Its translation: CSAGGHLNTEAFF. This chain joins TRBV20-1 and TRBJ1-1; the D gene is possibly TRBD1 (5 bases). The CDR3 has 13 residues. Per germline, CDR1 DFQATT and CDR2 SNEGSKA (reference sequence). Trimming took off 6 bases at V and 0 bases at J, with 11 bases between the two ends.

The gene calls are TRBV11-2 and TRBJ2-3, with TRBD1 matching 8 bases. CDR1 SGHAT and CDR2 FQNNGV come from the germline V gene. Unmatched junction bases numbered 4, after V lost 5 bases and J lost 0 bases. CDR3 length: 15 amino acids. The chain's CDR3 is CASSRRQGSTDTQYF. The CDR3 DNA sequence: TGTGCCAGCAGCAGAAGACAGGGGAGCACAGATACGCAGTATTTT.

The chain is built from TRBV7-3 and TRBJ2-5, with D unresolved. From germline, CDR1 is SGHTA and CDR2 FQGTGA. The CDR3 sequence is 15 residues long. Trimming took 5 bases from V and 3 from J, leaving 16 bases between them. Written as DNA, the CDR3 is TGTGCCAGCAGCCCCCGTGGTAGGGTGGAAGAGACCCAGTACTTC. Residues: CASSPRGRVEETQYF. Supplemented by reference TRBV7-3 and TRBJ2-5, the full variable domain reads GAGVSQTPSNKVTEKGKYVELRCDPISGHTALYWYRQSLGQGPEFLIYFQGTGAADDSGLPNDRFFAVRPEGSVSTLKIQRTERGDSAVYLCASSPRGRVEETQYFGPGTRLLVL.

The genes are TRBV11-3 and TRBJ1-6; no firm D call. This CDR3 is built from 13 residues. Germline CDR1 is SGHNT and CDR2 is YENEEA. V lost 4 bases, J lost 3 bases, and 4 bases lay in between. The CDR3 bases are TGTGCCAGCAGCTGGGACTATAATTCACCCCTCCACTTT. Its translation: CASSWDYNSPLHF. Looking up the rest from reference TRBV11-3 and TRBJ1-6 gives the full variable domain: EAGVVQSPRYKIIEKKQPVAFWCNPISGHNTLYWYLQNLGQGPELLIRYENEEAVDDSQLPKDRFSAERLKGVDSTLKIQPAELGDSAVYLCASSWDYNSPLHFGNGTRLTVT.